This TCR beta chain came from a study of radiotherapy plus CTLA-4 blockade in lung cancer. The J segment lost 1 base and the V segment lost 1 base, leaving 1 base of the junction unmatched. CDR1 is MNHNS and CDR2 is SASEGT in the germline V gene. This CDR3 contains 15 residues. Broader study findings: Early clone dynamics of blood T cells, plus interferon-beta, reportedly predicted response best. Once radiotherapy plus ipilimumab had been given, TCR clones derived from tumor expanded in blood.

Sequencing was performed with immunoSEQ multiplex PCR; in TCRdb, only in-frame clones are kept and a portion is missing. The sample carries tens of thousands of clones, around 76% recorded once. Notes on this clone: Its antigen is unidentified.

The receptor was derived from a human donor with non-small cell lung cancer who had a partial response to radiotherapy plus ipilimumab. Some clones in this sample may be carry-over from other donors' samples. V usage is TRBV6-1 and J usage is TRBJ2-1; 7 positions agree with TRBD1. Sequenced material: peripheral blood, taken from a patient treated with radiotherapy plus ipilimumab. CDR3 coding DNA: TGTGCCAGCAGTGAAGGACAGGGATCCTACAATGAGCAGTTCTTC. Protein: CASSEGQGSYNEQFF.